The 32 T cell receptor beta chains in this list originate from one sample, sequenced in a study of shared clonotypes between healthy human individuals. CD8 cells regarded as naive lacked CD45RO, were positively chosen for CCR7, and omitted terminally differentiated effector memory CD45RA+ cells. Repertoires were generated with immunoSEQ multiplex PCR, while TCRdb's copy carries only in-frame clones and drops some. The sample lists more than 2 million clones; just over 90% were seen once. Sequenced: naive CD8+ T cells from PBMCs. These TCRs come from a man aged 18 to 29 in good health. Some clones in this sample may be carry-over from other donors' samples.

CDR3 sequence (DNA): TGTGCCAGCAGAACCCGGGACAGGACTATATCGGTAGCGAGCTCCTACGAGCAGTACTTC. It yields the protein CASRTRDRTISVASSYEQYF. This rearrangement joins TRBV28 to TRBJ2-7, with 8 positions matching TRBD1. Germline loops: CDR1 MDHEN, CDR2 SYDVKM. V lost 6 bases, J lost 0 bases, and 22 bases stayed unmatched. The CDR3 has 20 residues.

The chain couples TRBV29-1 to TRBJ2-5; 12 bases map to TRBD2. The germline V gene encodes CDR1 SQVTM and CDR2 ANQGSEA. This CDR3 spans 14 amino acids. V gave up 7 bases and J gave up 11 bases; unmatched junction bases: 14. The CDR3 DNA reads as TGCAGCGCCCAGGGACTAGCGGGCCGGGGGGAGCAGTACTTC. This sequence encodes CSAQGLAGRGEQYF.

The sample holds one count of this clone. The chain couples TRBV30 to TRBJ2-1; 12 bases agree with TRBD2. The CDR3 is made up of 14 amino acids. Germline V gene data show CDR1 as GTSNPN and CDR2 as SVGIG (reference sequence). The ends lost 4 bases at V and 9 bases at J; junction bases unmatched: 7. The CDR3 DNA reads as TGTGCCTGGACTCCGGGACTAGCGGGCGGTGAGCAGTTCTTC. This codes for CAWTPGLAGGEQFF.

This chain links TRBV7-9 with TRBJ2-7, with TRBD1 identical over 7 bases. CDR1 is SEHNR, CDR2 FQNEAQ, per germline (reference sequence). The CDR3 consists of 12 residues. The trim removed 6 bases at V and 4 bases at J, leaving 3 bases unmatched. The CDR3 nucleotides are TGTGCCAGCAGACTGGACAGGTACGAGCAGTACTTC. It encodes CASRLDRYEQYF. Supplemented by reference TRBV7-9 and TRBJ2-7, the full variable domain reads DTGVSQNPRHKITKRGQNVTFRCDPISEHNRLYWYRQTLGQGPEFLTYFQNEAQLEKSRLLSDRFSAERPKGSFSTLEIQRTEQGDSAMYLCASRLDRYEQYFGPGTRLTVT.

The V and J genes are TRBV7-9 and TRBJ1-5, with unresolved D. The length of the CDR3 is 11 residues. Trimming removed 5 bases at V and 9 bases at J, with 8 bases between. CDR1 SEHNR and CDR2 FQNEAQ come from the germline V gene (reference sequence). For the CDR3, the DNA is TGTGCCAGCAGCGACCGGGGGCCCCAGCATTTT. Its protein is CASSDRGPQHF.

The chain joins TRBV7-8 to TRBJ1-5, with 7 nucleotides matching TRBD1. CDR1 and CDR2 (germline): SGHVS, FQNEAQ. The CDR3 is 14 residues long. Trimming took 1 base from V and 5 from J; bases not matched to a gene: 2. The CDR3 DNA follows: TGTGCCAGCAGCTTAGAAAGGGGGCATCAGCCCCAGCATTTT. Residues: CASSLERGHQPQHF.

The gene calls are TRBV5-1 and TRBJ1-1; D may be TRBD1 (6 bases). V lost 7 bases and J 8 bases, leaving 12 bases between the germline ends. CDR1 is SGHRS and CDR2 is YFSETQ in the germline V gene. The length of the CDR3 is 11 residues. The CDR3 reads CASRGQGEAFF. The CDR3 nucleotides are TGCGCCAGCCGGGGGCAGGGGGAAGCTTTCTTT.

This clone was counted a single time. The chain recombines TRBV9 with TRBJ1-3; unclear D gene. CDR3 size: 15 residues. Trimming removed 3 bases at V and 8 bases at J, with 18 bases between. Germline values: CDR1 SGDLS, CDR2 YYNGEE. As DNA, the CDR3 is TGTGCCAGCAGCGAAACAGATCCCGTGAAAGACACCATATATTTT. Its protein is CASSETDPVKDTIYF.

V is TRBV18 and J is TRBJ2-7, with a possible D match to TRBD1 (6 bases). The CDR3 runs 16 residues. Germline CDR1 KGHSH, CDR2 LQKENI. Between the trimmed V and J ends, which lost 2 bases and 1 base, there was a span of 15 bases. In nucleotides, the CDR3 is TGTGCCAGCTCACCAACGGACAGACTATTTTCCTACGAGCAGTACTTC. It is translated as CASSPTDRLFSYEQYF.

This clone was detected a few times. The gene calls are TRBV11-2 and TRBJ1-1; 7 bases align to TRBD1. Per the germline V gene, CDR1 is SGHAT and CDR2 is FQNNGV. CDR3 length equals 13 residues. The J segment lost 1 base and the V segment lost 4 bases, leaving 0 bases of the junction unmatched. The CDR3 is CASSYRGNTEAFF. CDR3 nucleotides: TGTGCCAGCAGCTACAGGGGGAACACTGAAGCTTTCTTT.

As to this clone: This sample also contains other DNA sequences that code for the same CDR3. The J gene is TRBJ1-1, the V gene TRBV27; D remains ambiguous. The CDR3 sequence is 13 residues long. With 5 bases removed from V and 1 base from J, the gap between germline ends came to 8 bases. Germline assignment: CDR1 MNHEY and CDR2 SMNVEV (reference sequence). CDR3 protein: CASSLWENTEAFF. CDR3 DNA: TGTGCCAGCAGTCTATGGGAGAACACTGAAGCTTTCTTT.

This chain joins TRBV29-1 and TRBJ1-5, with unresolved D. Germline lookup yields CDR1 SQVTM and CDR2 ANQGSEA. V lost 2 bases and J lost 6, with 11 bases in between. The CDR3 extends over 13 amino acids. CDR3 amino acids: CSVENGSGQPQHF. CDR3 coding DNA: TGCAGCGTTGAAAACGGTTCGGGTCAGCCCCAGCATTTT.

The J gene is TRBJ1-1, the V gene TRBV4-1; D perhaps matches TRBD1 (6 bases). The CDR3 is 16 residues long. The germline CDR1 and CDR2 sequences are MGHRA and YSYEKL. The V and J ends lost 4 bases and 1 base respectively, with 16 bases between them. CDR3 sequence: CASSRDWGGGNTEAFF. In DNA, the CDR3 is TGCGCCAGCAGCCGAGATTGGGGAGGGGGGAACACTGAAGCTTTCTTT.

The chain has TRBV4-1 and TRBJ1-6, with D tentatively TRBD1 (5 bases). The germline V gene encodes CDR1 MGHRA and CDR2 YSYEKL. Trimming shortened V by 2 bases and J by 10 bases, and 15 bases separated the two germline ends. The CDR3 contains 15 residues. The CDR3 region has the DNA TGCGCCAGCAGCCAACAACAGGTCCGAGACTCACCCCTCCACTTT. The encoded protein is CASSQQQVRDSPLHF.

Comment on this clone: Other DNA sequences in this sample translate to the same CDR3. V gene TRBV4-1 combines with J gene TRBJ2-7, with 7 positions matching TRBD2. The J segment lost 4 bases and the V segment lost 1 base, leaving 4 bases of the junction unmatched. CDR3 length: 14 amino acids. In germline, CDR1 is MGHRA, CDR2 YSYEKL. The CDR3 loop is CASSQGGSPYEQYF. The CDR3 nucleotides read TGCGCCAGCAGCCAAGGCGGGAGTCCGTACGAGCAGTACTTC.

The chain combines TRBV18 with TRBJ2-3, with TRBD1 matching over 8 bases. The trim removed 3 bases at V and 2 bases at J, leaving 4 bases unmatched. Germline CDR1 and CDR2: KGHSH and LQKENI. The CDR3 is 15 residues long. DNA of the CDR3: TGTGCCAGCTCACCGGACAGGGCTTTCACAGATACGCAGTATTTT. This encodes CASSPDRAFTDTQYF. The complete variable domain, with remaining parts taken from reference TRBV18 and TRBJ2-3, reads NAGVMQNPRHLVRRRGQEARLRCSPMKGHSHVYWYRQLPEEGLKFMVYLQKENIIDESGMPKERFSAEFPKEGPSILRIQQVVRGDSAAYFCASSPDRAFTDTQYFGPGTRLTVL.

The chain carries TRBV29-1 and TRBJ2-7, with 9 positions matching TRBD1. The germline gives CDR1 SQVTM, CDR2 ANQGSEA. V shed 0 bases and J 4 bases; nucleotides not matched to a gene: 10. This CDR3 is 16 amino acids long. The CDR3 sequence: CSVEEGGGTGHYEQYF. For the CDR3, the DNA is TGCAGCGTTGAAGAGGGCGGTGGGACAGGGCATTACGAGCAGTACTTC.

Turning to this clone: The sample holds other DNA sequences that translate to the same CDR3. The V and J genes are TRBV5-4 and TRBJ2-2; tentatively, D is TRBD1 (6 bases). Trimming left V 4 bases short and J 1 base short, with 8 bases between. The germline V gene encodes CDR1 SGHNT and CDR2 YYREEE (reference sequence). The CDR3 consists of 14 residues. DNA of the CDR3: TGTGCCAGCAGCCTGGGACAGAACACCGGGGAGCTGTTTTTT. It is translated as CASSLGQNTGELFF. The full variable domain, rest sourced from reference TRBV5-4 and TRBJ2-2, is ETGVTQSPTHLIKTRGQQVTLRCSSQSGHNTVSWYQQALGQGPQFIFQYYREEENGRGNFPPRFSGLQFPNYSSELNVNALELDDSALYLCASSLGQNTGELFFGEGSRLTVL.

V is TRBV19 and J is TRBJ1-5, with D perhaps matching TRBD1 (5 bases). The CDR3 loop spans 15 amino acids. The germline V and J ends were trimmed by 3 bases and 7 bases, with 16 bases remaining between them. Germline loops: CDR1 LNHDA, CDR2 SQIVND (reference sequence). This chain's CDR3 is CASSMTGTYRQPQHF. The CDR3 DNA sequence: TGTGCCAGTAGTATGACCGGGACGTACAGACAGCCCCAGCATTTT.

Only a few counts were recorded for this clone. V gene TRBV7-3 combines with J gene TRBJ1-5; D is unresolved. The CDR3 is 11 residues long. V lost 2 bases to trimming and J lost 7 bases, with 3 bases between them. Germline assignment: CDR1 SGHTA and CDR2 FQGTGA. CDR3 amino acids: CASSLPQPQHF. The CDR3 nucleotides are TGTGCCAGCAGCTTACCACAGCCCCAGCATTTT.

V usage is TRBV6-5 and J usage is TRBJ2-7; 9 positions match TRBD2. The junction had 5 bases not matched to a gene; V was cut back by 0 bases and J by 2 bases. The CDR3 contains 16 residues. Germline assignment: CDR1 MNHEY and CDR2 SVGAGI. The CDR3 is CASSYSIAGVPYEQYF. The CDR3 nucleotides read TGTGCCAGCAGTTACTCGATAGCGGGAGTGCCCTACGAGCAGTACTTC.

About this clone itself: Other DNA variants within this sample encode the same CDR3. The V call is TRBV9, the J call TRBJ2-3; 9 bases agree with TRBD2. Germline CDR1 and CDR2: SGDLS and YYNGEE. There are 15 residues in the CDR3. Trimming took 1 base from V and 0 from J; bases not matched to a gene: 0. Here the CDR3 DNA reads TGTGCCAGCAGCGTAACTAGCGGGAGCACAGATACGCAGTATTTT. This sequence encodes CASSVTSGSTDTQYF.

The J gene is TRBJ2-1, the V gene TRBV5-1, with 14 bases lining up with TRBD2. Germline V gene lookup returns CDR1 SGHRS and CDR2 YFSETQ. This CDR3 is built from 17 residues. The junction had 4 bases not matched to a gene; V was cut back by 4 bases and J by 1 base. In nucleotides, the CDR3 is TGCGCCAGCAGCGAGGGACTAGCGGGAGTATCCTACAATGAGCAGTTCTTC. As protein: CASSEGLAGVSYNEQFF.

DNA of the CDR3: TGCGCCAGCAGCTCCTGGGACAGCACAGATACGCAGTATTTT. Its protein is CASSSWDSTDTQYF. The rearrangement uses TRBV5-1 and TRBJ2-3; either TRBD1 or TRBD2 may supply D (5 bases each). CDR1 and CDR2 (germline): SGHRS, YFSETQ. The CDR3 consists of 14 residues. V gave up 3 bases and J gave up 0 bases, with 8 bases separating them.

The chain uses TRBV10-3 and TRBJ2-7; weak D call: TRBD2 (5 bases). This CDR3 is built from 15 residues. CDR1 and CDR2 (germline): ENHRY, SYGVKD. The V gene lost 3 bases and the J gene lost 2 bases, with 14 bases spanning the gap. CDR3 sequence (DNA): TGTGCCATCAGTGATCTCGGGGTCGGAACCTACGAGCAGTACTTC. Translating it yields CAISDLGVGTYEQYF.

This clone has just one count. The chain is built from TRBV7-9 and TRBJ2-7, with D uncertain. The V gene's germline CDR1 is SEHNR and CDR2 FQNEAQ (reference sequence). The V gene lost 5 bases and the J gene lost 0 bases, with 14 bases spanning the gap. The CDR3 length is 15 residues. CDR3 residues: CASSTWTESSYEQYF. The CDR3, as DNA: TGTGCCAGCAGCACCTGGACCGAGAGCTCCTACGAGCAGTACTTC.

This chain uses TRBV4-1 with TRBJ1-5, with no clear D. This CDR3 region has 13 residues. The V gene's germline CDR1 is MGHRA and CDR2 YSYEKL. The germline V and J ends were trimmed by 11 bases and 5 bases, with 16 bases remaining between them. The CDR3 DNA follows: TGCGCCCCCTTGGACTCTAACCATCAGCCCCAGCATTTT. Protein: CAPLDSNHQPQHF.

As for this clone: Other DNA sequences from this sample encode an identical CDR3 as well. J is TRBJ2-3 and V is TRBV7-2; D possibly corresponds to TRBD1 (5 bases). V lost 5 bases and J lost 6, with 9 bases in between. Per the germline V gene, CDR1 is SGHTA and CDR2 is FQGNSA. CDR3 length equals 12 residues. The CDR3 spells CASSPRADTQYF. In DNA, the CDR3 is TGTGCCAGCAGCCCCAGGGCCGATACGCAGTATTTT.

This chain connects TRBV7-9 to TRBJ2-5; 10 bases are a match to TRBD2. This CDR3 is built from 15 residues. Germline V gene lookup returns CDR1 SEHNR and CDR2 FQNEAQ (reference sequence). With 5 bases clipped from V and 11 bases from J, the junction kept 14 bases outside the gene matches. DNA for the CDR3: TGTGCCAGCAGCCGCGTGGTAGCGGGAGGCTGGGAGCAGTACTTC. Amino acids: CASSRVVAGGWEQYF.

The chain joins TRBV25-1 to TRBJ1-5, with D possibly being TRBD1 (5 bases). Germline V gene data show CDR1 as MGHDK and CDR2 as SYGVNS. V lost 10 bases, J lost 0 bases, and 16 bases lay in between. The CDR3 length is 15 residues. The CDR3 is CATFREGHSNQPQHF. The CDR3 bases are TGTGCCACCTTCAGGGAGGGCCATAGCAATCAGCCCCAGCATTTT.

V is TRBV27 and J is TRBJ2-5; no clear D. Trimming took 7 bases from V and 0 from J, leaving 12 bases between them. Germline V gene lookup returns CDR1 MNHEY and CDR2 SMNVEV (reference sequence). The CDR3 runs 14 residues. The CDR3 sequence: CASKDDTYQETQYF. CDR3 in DNA: TGTGCCAGCAAAGACGACACTTACCAAGAGACCCAGTACTTC.

The chain combines TRBV4-1 with TRBJ2-1; D not certain. Trimming shortened V by 3 bases and J by 7 bases, and 16 bases separated the two germline ends. Germline CDR1 MGHRA, CDR2 YSYEKL. This CDR3 contains 15 residues. The CDR3, as DNA: TGCGCCAGCAGCCAGGCCGTTCTAGTTATTAATGAGCAGTTCTTC. It codes for CASSQAVLVINEQFF.